This TCR beta chain was observed in a study of CD8+ T cells in alopecia areata. Points from the study as a whole: Scalp lesions, especially in alopecia totalis/universalis, had higher clonality than normal scalp. Patients shared TCRs less clearly than mice did, possibly owing to HLA.

Punch biopsies of lesional scalp, plus peripheral blood, were taken from alopecia areata patients. About this clone: The antigen is unknown.

Reverse transcription of extracted RNA yielded cDNA, which provided the sequencing template. Here immunoSEQ multiplex PCR was the method, and the copy in TCRdb shows in-frame clones only, minus some. The table includes approximately 57,000 clones, 95% to 97% detected once. This specimen consisted of CD8+ T cells sorted from blood, obtained at week 0. The receptor was isolated from a human donor with alopecia areata.

CDR3 residues: CASSYSPAGGNEKLFF. DNA for the CDR3: TGTGCCAGCAGTTACTCCCCCGCGGGAGGGAATGAAAAACTGTTTTTT. V is TRBV6-6 and J is TRBJ1-4; D gene unclear. Germline CDR1 reads MNHNY; CDR2 reads SVGAGI (reference sequence). Trimming removed 0 bases at V and 5 bases at J, with 13 bases between. CDR3 size: 16 residues.